The clone carrying this TCR beta chain was seen at least ten times. The CDR3 extends over 15 amino acids. Germline CDR1 LNHDA, CDR2 SQIVND (reference sequence). With 5 bases clipped from V and 0 bases from J, the junction kept 6 bases outside the gene matches. Original data processing: Reference gene primers were amplified, and this amplification served to estimate nucleated cell counts. Libraries were prepared by immunoSEQ multiplex PCR; TCRdb keeps only in-frame clonotypes and omits some of them. The V and J calls and clone size were taken over from that table, and D and trimming were inferred from the DNA. The table includes around 100,000 clones, less than 85% detected once. This sample is part of a study of blood T cell repertoires in COVID-19. Study in general: The samples span acute and convalescent COVID-19 from the United States, Italy and Spain. T cells, B-cell-depleted T cells, or PBMCs supplied cDNA or gDNA.

This receptor was obtained from a human donor in a cohort sampled during active COVID-19. Sequenced sample: peripheral blood. The chain couples TRBV19 to TRBJ2-7; 8 positions agree with TRBD1. CDR3 sequence: CASSQGTGYSYEQYF. The CDR3 DNA follows: TGTGCCAGTAGTCAGGGGACAGGATACTCCTACGAGCAGTACTTC.